This section outlines one TCR beta chain sequence together with its context. Its antigen is not known. This sample was included in a study of response to subunit inactivated influenza vaccine. TCRdb passed the RT-PCR reads through MiXCR, listing each CDR3 protein once. The sample gives a few hundred thousand distinct CDR3 sequences, 9.5% to 12% of which show up once; less than 15% is in the top ten. Study conclusions and caveats: Seasonal influenza vaccination, on each occasion, was suggested by the authors to recruit few new T cells.

V was clipped by 8 bases and J by 0 bases, with 15 bases between them. The CDR3 length is 15 residues. Germline V CDR1 and CDR2: MNHNS, SASEGT. The sample in question was PBMCs from blood, obtained 40 to 50 days after vaccination. The rearrangement joins TRBV6-1 to TRBJ2-3; no clear D. The source of this sequence is a man aged 50 or older who received an inactivated influenza vaccine. CDR3 sequence reads: CASSALGSSTDTQYF. The CDR3 DNA sequence: TGTGCCAGCTCGGCTCTTGGGTCTAGCACAGATACGCAGTATTTT.